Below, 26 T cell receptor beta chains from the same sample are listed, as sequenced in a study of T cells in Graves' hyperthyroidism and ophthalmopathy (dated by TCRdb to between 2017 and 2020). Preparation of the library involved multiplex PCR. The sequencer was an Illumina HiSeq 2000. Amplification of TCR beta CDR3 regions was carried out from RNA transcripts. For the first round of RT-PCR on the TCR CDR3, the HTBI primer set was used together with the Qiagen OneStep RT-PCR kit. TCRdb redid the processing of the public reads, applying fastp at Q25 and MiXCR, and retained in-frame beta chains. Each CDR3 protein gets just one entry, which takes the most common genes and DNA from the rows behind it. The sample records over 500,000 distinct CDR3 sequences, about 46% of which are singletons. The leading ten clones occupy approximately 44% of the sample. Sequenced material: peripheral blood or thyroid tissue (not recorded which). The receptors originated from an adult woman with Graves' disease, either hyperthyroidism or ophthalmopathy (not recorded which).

The CDR3 nucleotides are TGTGCTAGCAATAAGGAGGGGAACACTGAAGCTTTCTTT. Translated, it gives CASNKEGNTEAFF. The chain is built from TRBV12-5 and TRBJ1-1; D call uncertain. This CDR3 has 13 amino acids. Germline V lookup: CDR1 LGHNT, CDR2 FRNRAP. V was clipped by 9 bases and J by 1 base, with 12 bases between them.

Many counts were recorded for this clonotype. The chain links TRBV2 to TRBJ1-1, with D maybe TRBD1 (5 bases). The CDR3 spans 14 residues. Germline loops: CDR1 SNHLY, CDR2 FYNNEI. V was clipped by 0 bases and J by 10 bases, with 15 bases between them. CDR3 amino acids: CASSEALPDQGAFF. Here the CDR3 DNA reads TGTGCCAGCAGTGAAGCGCTGCCGGATCAGGGAGCTTTCTTT.

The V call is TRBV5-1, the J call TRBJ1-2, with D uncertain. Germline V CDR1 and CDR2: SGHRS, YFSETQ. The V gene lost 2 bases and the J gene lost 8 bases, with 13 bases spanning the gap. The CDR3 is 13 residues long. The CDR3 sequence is CASSFDPSLGYTF. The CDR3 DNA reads TGCGCCAGCAGCTTTGACCCAAGTCTCGGCTACACCTTC.

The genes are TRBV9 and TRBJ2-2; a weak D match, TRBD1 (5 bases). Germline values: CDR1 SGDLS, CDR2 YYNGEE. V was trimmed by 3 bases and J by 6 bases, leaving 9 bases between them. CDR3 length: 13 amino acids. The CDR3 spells CASSARDAGELFF. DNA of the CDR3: TGTGCCAGCAGCGCCAGGGATGCCGGGGAGCTGTTTTTT.

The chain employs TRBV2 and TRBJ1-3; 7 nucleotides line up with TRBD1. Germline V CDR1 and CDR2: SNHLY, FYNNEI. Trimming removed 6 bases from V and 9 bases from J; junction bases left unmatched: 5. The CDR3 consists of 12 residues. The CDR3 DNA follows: TGTGCCAGCAGCGACAGGGCCGGCACCATATATTTT. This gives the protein CASSDRAGTIYF.

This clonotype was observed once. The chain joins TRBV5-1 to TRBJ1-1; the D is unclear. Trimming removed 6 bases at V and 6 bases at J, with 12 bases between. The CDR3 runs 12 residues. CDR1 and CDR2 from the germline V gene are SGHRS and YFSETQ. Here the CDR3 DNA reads TGCGCCAGCACAGGTGCAGCTTCTGAAGCTTTCTTT. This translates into CASTGAASEAFF. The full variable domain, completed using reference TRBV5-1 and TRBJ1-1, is KAGVTQTPRYLIKTRGQQVTLSCSPISGHRSVSWYQQTPGQGLQFLFEYFSETQRNKGNFPGRFSGRQFSNSRSEMNVSTLELGDSALYLCASTGAASEAFFGQGTRLTVV.

The CDR3 nucleotides read TGCAGTGCTAGAGTATCTGAAGCTTTCTTT. Protein: CSARVSEAFF. V is TRBV20-1 and J is TRBJ1-1; D is ambiguous. From germline, CDR1 is DFQATT and CDR2 SNEGSKA (reference sequence). V was shortened by 1 base and J by 6 bases, with 3 bases between the two germline ends. The CDR3 contains 10 residues.

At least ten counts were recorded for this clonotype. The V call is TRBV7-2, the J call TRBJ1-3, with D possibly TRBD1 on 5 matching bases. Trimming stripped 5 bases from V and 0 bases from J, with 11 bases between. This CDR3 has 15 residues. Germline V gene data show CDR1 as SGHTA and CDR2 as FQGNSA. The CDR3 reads CASSHRDLSGNTIYF. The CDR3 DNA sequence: TGTGCCAGCAGCCACCGGGACCTCTCTGGAAACACCATATATTTT. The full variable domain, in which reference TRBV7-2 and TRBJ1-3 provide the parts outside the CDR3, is GAGVSQSPSNKVTEKGKDVELRCDPISGHTALYWYRQSLGQGLEFLIYFQGNSAPDKSGLPSDRFSAERTGGSVSTLTIQRTQQEDSAVYLCASSHRDLSGNTIYFGEGSWLTVV.

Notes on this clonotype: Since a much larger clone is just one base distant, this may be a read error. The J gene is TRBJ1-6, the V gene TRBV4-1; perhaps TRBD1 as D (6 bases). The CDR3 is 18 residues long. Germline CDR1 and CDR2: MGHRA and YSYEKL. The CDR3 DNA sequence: TGCGCCAGCAGCCAATTAGACGGTGGACAGCCTTATAATCCACCCCTCCACTTT. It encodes CASSQLDGGQPYNPPLHF.

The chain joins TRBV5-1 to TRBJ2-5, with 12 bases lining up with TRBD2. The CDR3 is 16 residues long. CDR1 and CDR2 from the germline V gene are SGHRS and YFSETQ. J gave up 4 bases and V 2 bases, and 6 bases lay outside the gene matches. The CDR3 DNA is TGCGCCAGCAGCTTCCTAGCGGGAGGGCCGTCAGAGACCCAGTACTTC. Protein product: CASSFLAGGPSETQYF.

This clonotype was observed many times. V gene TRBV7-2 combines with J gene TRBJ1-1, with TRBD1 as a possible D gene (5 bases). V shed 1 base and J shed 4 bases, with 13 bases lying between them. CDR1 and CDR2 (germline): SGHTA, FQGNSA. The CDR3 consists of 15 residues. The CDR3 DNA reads TGTGCCAGCAGCTTAGATTCGGGGGTGGGCACTGAAGCTTTCTTT. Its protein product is CASSLDSGVGTEAFF. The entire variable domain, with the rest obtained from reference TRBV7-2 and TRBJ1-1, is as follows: GAGVSQSPSNKVTEKGKDVELRCDPISGHTALYWYRQSLGQGLEFLIYFQGNSAPDKSGLPSDRFSAERTGGSVSTLTIQRTQQEDSAVYLCASSLDSGVGTEAFFGQGTRLTVV.

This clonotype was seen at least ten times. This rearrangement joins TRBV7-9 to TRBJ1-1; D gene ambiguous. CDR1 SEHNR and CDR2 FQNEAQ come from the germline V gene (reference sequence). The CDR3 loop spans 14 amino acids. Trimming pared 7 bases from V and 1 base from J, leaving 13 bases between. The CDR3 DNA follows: TGTGCCAGCACACAATTTGACAAGAACACTGAAGCTTTCTTT. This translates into CASTQFDKNTEAFF. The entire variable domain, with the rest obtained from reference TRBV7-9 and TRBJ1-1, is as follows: DTGVSQNPRHKITKRGQNVTFRCDPISEHNRLYWYRQTLGQGPEFLTYFQNEAQLEKSRLLSDRFSAERPKGSFSTLEIQRTEQGDSAMYLCASTQFDKNTEAFFGQGTRLTVV.

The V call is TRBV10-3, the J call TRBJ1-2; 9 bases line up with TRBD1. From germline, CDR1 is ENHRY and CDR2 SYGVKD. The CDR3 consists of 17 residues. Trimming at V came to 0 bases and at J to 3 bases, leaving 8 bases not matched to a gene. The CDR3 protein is CAISESPDRGKDYGYTF. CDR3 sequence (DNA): TGTGCCATCAGTGAGTCACCGGACAGGGGTAAAGACTATGGCTACACCTTC.

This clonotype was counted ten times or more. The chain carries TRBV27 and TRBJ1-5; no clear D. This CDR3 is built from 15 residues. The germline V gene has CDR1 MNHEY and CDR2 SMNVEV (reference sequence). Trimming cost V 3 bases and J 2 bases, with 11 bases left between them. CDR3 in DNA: TGTGCCAGCAGTTTCGTTGGGCAGGGCAATCAGCCCCAGCATTTT. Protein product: CASSFVGQGNQPQHF.

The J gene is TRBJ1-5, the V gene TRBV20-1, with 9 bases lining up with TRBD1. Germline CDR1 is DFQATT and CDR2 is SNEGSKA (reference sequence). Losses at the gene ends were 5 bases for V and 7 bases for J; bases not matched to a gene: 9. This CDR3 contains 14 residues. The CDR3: CSAGTGWVGQPQHF. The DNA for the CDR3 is TGCAGTGCTGGGACAGGGTGGGTTGGCCAGCCCCAGCATTTT.

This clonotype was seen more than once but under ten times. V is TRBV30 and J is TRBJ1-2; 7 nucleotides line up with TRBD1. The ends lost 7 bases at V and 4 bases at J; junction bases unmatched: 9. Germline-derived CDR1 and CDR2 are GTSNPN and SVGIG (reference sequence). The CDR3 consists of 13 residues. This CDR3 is CAFGTAVFYGYTF. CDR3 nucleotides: TGTGCCTTTGGGACAGCGGTTTTCTATGGCTACACCTTC.

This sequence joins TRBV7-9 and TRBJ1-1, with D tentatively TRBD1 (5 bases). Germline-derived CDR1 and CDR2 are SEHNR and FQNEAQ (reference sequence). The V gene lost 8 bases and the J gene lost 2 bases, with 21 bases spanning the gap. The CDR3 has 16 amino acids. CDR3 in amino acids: CASSPIAGSLNTEAFF. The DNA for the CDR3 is TGTGCCAGCTCACCAATAGCAGGGTCGTTAAACACTGAAGCTTTCTTT.

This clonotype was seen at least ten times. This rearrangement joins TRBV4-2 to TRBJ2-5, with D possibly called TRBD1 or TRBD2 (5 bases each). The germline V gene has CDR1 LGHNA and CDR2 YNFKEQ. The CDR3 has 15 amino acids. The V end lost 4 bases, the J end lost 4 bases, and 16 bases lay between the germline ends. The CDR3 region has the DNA TGTGCCAGCAGCCCTTTCAGAGGGGCAATAGAGACCCAGTACTTC. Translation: CASSPFRGAIETQYF.

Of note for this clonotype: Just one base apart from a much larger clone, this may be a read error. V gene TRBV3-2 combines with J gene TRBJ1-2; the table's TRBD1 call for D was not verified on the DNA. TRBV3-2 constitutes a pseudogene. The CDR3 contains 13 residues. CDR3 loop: CASGQGPHHWVTF. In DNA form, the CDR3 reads TGTGCCAGCGGCCAAGGCCCCCACCACTGGGTCACCTTC.

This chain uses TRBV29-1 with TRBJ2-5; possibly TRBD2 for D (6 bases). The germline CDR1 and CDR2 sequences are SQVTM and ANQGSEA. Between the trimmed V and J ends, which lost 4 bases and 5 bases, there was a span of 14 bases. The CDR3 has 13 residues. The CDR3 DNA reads TGCAGCGTTGGGAAGGCCGGGAGTGAGACCCAGTACTTC. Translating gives CSVGKAGSETQYF.

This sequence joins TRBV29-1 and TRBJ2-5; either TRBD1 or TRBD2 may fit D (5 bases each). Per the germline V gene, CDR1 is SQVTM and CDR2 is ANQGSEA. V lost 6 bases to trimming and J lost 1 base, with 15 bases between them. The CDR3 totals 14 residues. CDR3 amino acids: CSVEEMRGQETQYF. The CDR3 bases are TGCAGCGTAGAGGAGATGAGGGGCCAAGAGACCCAGTACTTC.

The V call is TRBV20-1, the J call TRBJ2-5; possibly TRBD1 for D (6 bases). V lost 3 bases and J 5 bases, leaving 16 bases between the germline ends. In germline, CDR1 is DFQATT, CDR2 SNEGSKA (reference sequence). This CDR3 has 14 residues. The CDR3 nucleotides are TGCAGTGCTAGCGAGAACAGGGTAGTGGAGACCCAGTACTTC. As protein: CSASENRVVETQYF.

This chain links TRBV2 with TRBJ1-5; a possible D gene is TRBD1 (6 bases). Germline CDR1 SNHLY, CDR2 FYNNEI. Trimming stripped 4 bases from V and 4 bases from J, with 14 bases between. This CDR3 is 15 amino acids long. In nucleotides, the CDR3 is TGTGCCAGCAGTGCCTCCGGGACACTAAATCAGCCCCAGCATTTT. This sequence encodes CASSASGTLNQPQHF. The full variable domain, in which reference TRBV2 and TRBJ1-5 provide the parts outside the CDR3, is EPEVTQTPSHQVTQMGQEVILRCVPISNHLYFYWYRQILGQKVEFLVSFYNNEISEKSEIFDDQFSVERPDGSNFTLKIRSTKLEDSAMYFCASSASGTLNQPQHFGDGTRLSIL.

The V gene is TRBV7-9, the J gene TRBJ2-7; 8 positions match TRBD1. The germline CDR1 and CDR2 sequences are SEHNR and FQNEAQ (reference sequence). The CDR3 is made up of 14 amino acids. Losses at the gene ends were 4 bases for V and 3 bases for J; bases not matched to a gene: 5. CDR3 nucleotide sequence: TGTGCCAGCAGCTCTTGGACAGGGAACTACGAGCAGTACTTC. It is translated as CASSSWTGNYEQYF.

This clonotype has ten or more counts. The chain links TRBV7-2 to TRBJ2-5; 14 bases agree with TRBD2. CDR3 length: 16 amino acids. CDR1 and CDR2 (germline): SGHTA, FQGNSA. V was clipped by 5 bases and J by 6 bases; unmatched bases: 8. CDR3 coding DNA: TGTGCCAGCAGCACGTCGGGACTAGCGGGAGTAAAGACCCAGTACTTC. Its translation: CASSTSGLAGVKTQYF. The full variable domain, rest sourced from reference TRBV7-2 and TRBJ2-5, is GAGVSQSPSNKVTEKGKDVELRCDPISGHTALYWYRQSLGQGLEFLIYFQGNSAPDKSGLPSDRFSAERTGGSVSTLTIQRTQQEDSAVYLCASSTSGLAGVKTQYFGPGTRLLVL.

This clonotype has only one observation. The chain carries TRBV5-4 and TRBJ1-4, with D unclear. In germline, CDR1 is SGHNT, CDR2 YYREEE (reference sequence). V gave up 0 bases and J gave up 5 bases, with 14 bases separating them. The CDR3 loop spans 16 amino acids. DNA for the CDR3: TGTGCCAGCAGCTTGGAGGCGGGAGGGCGGAATGAAAAACTGTTTTTT. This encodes CASSLEAGGRNEKLFF. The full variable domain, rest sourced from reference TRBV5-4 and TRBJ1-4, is ETGVTQSPTHLIKTRGQQVTLRCSSQSGHNTVSWYQQALGQGPQFIFQYYREEENGRGNFPPRFSGLQFPNYSSELNVNALELDDSALYLCASSLEAGGRNEKLFFGSGTQLSVL.